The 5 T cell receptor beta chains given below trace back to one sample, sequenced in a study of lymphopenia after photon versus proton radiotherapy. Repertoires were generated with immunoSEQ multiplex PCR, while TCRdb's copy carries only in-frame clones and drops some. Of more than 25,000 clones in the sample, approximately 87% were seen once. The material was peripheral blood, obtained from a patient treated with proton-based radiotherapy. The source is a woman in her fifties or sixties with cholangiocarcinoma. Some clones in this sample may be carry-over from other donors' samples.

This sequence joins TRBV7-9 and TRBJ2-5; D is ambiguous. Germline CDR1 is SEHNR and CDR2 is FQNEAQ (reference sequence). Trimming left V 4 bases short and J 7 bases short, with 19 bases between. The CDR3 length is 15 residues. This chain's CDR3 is CASSSTAWALATQYF. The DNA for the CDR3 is TGTGCCAGCAGCTCCACAGCTTGGGCGCTCGCGACCCAGTACTTC.

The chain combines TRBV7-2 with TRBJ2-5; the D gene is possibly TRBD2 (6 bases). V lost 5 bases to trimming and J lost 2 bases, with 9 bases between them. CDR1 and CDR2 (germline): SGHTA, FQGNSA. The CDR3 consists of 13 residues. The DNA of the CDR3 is TGTGCCAGCAGCGGCGGGACGCAAGAGACCCAGTACTTC. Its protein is CASSGGTQETQYF.

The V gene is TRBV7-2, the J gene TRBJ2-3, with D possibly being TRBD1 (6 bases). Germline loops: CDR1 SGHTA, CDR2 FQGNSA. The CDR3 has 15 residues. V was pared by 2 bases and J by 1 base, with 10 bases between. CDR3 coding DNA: TGTGCCAGCAGCTTACCGACAGGCGGCACAGATACGCAGTATTTT. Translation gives CASSLPTGGTDTQYF.

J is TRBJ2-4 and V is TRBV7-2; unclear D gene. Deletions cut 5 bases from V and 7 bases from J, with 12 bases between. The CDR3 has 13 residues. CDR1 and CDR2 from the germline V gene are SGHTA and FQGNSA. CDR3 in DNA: TGTGCCAGCAGCACCGCCGGCCCGAACATTCAGTACTTC. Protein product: CASSTAGPNIQYF.

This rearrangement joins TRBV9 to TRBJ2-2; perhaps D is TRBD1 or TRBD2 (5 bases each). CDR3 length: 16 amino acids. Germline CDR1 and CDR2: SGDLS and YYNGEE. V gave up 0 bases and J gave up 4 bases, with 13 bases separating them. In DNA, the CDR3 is TGTGCCAGCAGCGTAGCGCTTGGGGGAGTCACCGGGGAGCTGTTTTTT. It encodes CASSVALGGVTGELFF.